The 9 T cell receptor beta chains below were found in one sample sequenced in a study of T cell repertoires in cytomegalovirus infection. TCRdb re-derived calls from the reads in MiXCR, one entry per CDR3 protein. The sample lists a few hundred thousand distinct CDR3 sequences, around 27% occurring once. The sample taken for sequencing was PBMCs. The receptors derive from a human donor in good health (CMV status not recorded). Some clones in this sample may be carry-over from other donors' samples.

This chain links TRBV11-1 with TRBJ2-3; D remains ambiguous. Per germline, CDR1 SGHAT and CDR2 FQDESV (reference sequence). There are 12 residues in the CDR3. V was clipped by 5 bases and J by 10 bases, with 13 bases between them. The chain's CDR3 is CASSPEEQAQYF. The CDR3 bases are TGTGCCAGCAGCCCCGAGGAGCAAGCGCAGTATTTT.

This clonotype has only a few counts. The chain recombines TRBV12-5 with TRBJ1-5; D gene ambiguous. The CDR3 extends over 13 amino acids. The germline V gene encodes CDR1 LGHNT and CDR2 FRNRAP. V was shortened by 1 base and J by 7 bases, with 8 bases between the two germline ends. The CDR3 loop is CASGLEEGQPQHF. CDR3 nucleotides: TGTGCTAGTGGTTTGGAGGAGGGCCAGCCCCAGCATTTT.

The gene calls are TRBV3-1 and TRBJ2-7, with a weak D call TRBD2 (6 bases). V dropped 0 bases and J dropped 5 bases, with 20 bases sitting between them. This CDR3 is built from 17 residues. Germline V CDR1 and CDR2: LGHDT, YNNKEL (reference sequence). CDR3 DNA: TGTGCCAGCAGCCAAGATATGGGGGGTCCGAAAGGCCACGAGCAGTACTTC. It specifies CASSQDMGGPKGHEQYF.

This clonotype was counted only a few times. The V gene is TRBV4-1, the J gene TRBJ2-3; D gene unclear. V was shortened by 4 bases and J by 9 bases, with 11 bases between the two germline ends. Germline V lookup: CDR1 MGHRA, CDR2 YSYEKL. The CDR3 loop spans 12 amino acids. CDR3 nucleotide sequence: TGCGCCAGCAGCCCCGACCCCGGGACGCAGTATTTT. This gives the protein CASSPDPGTQYF.

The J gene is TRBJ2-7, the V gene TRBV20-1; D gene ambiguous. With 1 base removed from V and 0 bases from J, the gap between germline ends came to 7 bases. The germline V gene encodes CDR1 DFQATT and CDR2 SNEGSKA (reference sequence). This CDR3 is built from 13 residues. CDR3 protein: CSARVPLSYEQYF. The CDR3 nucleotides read TGCAGTGCTAGAGTTCCCCTCTCCTACGAGCAGTACTTC.

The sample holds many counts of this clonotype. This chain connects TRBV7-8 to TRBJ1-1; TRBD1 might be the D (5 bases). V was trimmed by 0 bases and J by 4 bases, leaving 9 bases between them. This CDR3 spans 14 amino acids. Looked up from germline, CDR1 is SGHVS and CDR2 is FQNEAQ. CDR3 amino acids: CASSLARVATEAFF. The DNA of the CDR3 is TGTGCCAGCAGCTTAGCCAGGGTGGCCACTGAAGCTTTCTTT.

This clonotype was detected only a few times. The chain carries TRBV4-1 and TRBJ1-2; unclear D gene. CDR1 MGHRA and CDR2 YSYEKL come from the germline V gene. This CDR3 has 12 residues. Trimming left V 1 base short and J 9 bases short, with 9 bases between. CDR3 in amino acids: CASSQVGGSYTF. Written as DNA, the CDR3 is TGCGCCAGCAGCCAAGTCGGCGGAAGCTACACCTTC.

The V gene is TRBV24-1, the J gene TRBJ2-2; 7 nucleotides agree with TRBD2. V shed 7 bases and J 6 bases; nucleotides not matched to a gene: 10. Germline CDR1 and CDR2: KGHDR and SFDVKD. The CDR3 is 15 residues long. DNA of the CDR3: TGTGCCACCAGCGCCGACAGCCGGGGGGCCGGGGAGCTGTTTTTT. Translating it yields CATSADSRGAGELFF.

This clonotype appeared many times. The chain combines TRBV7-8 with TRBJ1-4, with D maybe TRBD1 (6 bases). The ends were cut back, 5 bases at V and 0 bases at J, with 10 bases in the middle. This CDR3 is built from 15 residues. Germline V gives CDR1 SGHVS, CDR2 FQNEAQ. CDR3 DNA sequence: TGTGCCAGCAGCATAAGACAGGCAACTAATGAAAAACTGTTTTTT. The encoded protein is CASSIRQATNEKLFF. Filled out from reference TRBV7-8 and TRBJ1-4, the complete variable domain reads GAGVSQSPRYKVAKRGQDVALRCDPISGHVSLFWYQQALGQGPEFLTYFQNEAQLDKSGLPSDRFFAERPEGSVSTLKIQRTQQEDSAVYLCASSIRQATNEKLFFGSGTQLSVL.